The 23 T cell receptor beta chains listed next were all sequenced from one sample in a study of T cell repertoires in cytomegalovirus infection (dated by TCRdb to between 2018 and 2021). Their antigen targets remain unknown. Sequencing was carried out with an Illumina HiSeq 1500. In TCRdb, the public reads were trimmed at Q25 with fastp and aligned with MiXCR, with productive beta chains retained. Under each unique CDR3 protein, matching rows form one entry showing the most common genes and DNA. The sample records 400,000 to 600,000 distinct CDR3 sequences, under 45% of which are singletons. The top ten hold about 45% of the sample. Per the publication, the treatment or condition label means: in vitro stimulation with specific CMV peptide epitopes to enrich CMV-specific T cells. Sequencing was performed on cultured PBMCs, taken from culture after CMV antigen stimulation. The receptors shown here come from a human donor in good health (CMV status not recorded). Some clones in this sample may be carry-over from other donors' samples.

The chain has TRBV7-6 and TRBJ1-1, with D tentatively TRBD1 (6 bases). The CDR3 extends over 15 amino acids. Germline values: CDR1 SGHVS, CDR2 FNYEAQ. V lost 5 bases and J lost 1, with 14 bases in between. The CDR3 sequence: CASSPRQAGNTEAFF. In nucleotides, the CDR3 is TGTGCCAGCAGCCCGCGACAGGCGGGGAACACTGAAGCTTTCTTT.

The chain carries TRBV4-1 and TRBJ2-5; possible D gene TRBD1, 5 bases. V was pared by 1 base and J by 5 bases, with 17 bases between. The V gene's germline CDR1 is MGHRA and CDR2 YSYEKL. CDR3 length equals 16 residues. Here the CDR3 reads CASSQGTQGPGETQYF. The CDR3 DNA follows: TGCGCCAGCAGCCAAGGGACCCAGGGTCCCGGGGAGACCCAGTACTTC.

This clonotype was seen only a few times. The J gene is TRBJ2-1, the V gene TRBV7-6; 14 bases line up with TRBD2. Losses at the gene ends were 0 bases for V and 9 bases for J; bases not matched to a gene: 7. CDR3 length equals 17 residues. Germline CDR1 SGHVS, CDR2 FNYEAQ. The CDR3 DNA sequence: TGTGCCAGCAGCTTAGCGACCCGACTAGCGGGGGGGAGTGAGCAGTTCTTC. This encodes CASSLATRLAGGSEQFF.

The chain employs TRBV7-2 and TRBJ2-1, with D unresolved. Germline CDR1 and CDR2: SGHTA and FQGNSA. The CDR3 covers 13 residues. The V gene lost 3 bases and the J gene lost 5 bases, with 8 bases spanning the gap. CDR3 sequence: CASSLYENNEQFF. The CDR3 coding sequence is TGTGCCAGCAGCTTGTATGAAAACAATGAGCAGTTCTTC.

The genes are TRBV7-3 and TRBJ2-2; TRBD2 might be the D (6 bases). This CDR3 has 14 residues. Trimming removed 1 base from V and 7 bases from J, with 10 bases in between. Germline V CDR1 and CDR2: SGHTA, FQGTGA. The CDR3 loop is CASSLKLAGGELFF. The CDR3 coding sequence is TGTGCCAGCAGCTTAAAACTAGCTGGCGGGGAGCTGTTTTTT.

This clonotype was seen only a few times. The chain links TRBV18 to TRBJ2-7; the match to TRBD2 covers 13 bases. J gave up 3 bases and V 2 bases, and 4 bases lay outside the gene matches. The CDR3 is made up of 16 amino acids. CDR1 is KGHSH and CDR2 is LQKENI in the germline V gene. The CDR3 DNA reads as TGTGCCAGCTCACCAGAGGGACTAGCGGGGTACTACGAGCAGTACTTC. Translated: CASSPEGLAGYYEQYF.

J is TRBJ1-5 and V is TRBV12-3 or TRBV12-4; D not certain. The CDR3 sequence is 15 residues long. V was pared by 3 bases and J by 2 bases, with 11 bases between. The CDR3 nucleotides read TGTGCCAGCAGTTTCGGGAAGGTCGGCAATCAGCCCCAGCATTTT. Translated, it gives CASSFGKVGNQPQHF.

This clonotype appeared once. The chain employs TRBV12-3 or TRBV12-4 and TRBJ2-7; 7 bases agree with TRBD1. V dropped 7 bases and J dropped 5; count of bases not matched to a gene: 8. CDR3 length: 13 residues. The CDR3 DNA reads TGTGCCAGCACCGAGGGCGGACAGGACGAGCAGTACTTC. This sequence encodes CASTEGGQDEQYF.

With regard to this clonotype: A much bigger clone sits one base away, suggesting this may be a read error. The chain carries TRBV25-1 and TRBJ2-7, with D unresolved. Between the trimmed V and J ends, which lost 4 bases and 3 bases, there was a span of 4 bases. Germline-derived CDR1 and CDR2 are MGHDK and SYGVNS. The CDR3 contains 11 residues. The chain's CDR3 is CASSAFYEQYF. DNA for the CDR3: TGTGCCAGCAGTGCCTTCTACGAGCAGTACTTC.

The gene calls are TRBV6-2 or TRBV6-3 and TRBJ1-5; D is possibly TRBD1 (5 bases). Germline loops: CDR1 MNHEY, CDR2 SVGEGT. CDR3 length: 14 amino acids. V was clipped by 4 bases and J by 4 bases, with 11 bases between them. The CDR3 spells CASSFLQENQPQHF. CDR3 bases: TGTGCCAGCAGTTTTCTACAGGAGAATCAGCCCCAGCATTTT.

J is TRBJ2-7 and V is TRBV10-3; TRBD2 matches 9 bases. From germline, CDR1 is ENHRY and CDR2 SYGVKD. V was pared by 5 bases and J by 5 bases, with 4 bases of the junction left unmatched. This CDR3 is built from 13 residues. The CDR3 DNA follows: TGTGCCATCAGTTTAGCGGGAGTGGACGAGCAGTACTTC. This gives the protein CAISLAGVDEQYF.

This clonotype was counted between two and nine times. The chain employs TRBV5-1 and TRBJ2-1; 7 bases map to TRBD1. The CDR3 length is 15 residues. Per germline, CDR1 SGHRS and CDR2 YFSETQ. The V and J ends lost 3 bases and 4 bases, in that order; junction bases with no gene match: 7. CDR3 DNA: TGCGCCAGCAGCTCCCTGAGGGGGCTATACAATGAGCAGTTCTTC. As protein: CASSSLRGLYNEQFF.

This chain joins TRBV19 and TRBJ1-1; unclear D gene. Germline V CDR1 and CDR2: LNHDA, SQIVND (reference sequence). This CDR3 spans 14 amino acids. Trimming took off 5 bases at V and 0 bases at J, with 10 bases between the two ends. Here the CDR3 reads CASSAQLMNTEAFF. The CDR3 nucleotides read TGTGCCAGTAGTGCACAGCTCATGAACACTGAAGCTTTCTTT.

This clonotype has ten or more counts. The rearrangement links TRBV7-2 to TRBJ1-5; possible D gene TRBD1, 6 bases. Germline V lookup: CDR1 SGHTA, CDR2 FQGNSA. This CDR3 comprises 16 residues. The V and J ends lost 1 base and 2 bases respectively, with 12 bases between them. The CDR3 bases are TGTGCCAGCAGCTTAGGCGGGGGGCTCGGCAATCAGCCCCAGCATTTT. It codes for CASSLGGGLGNQPQHF.

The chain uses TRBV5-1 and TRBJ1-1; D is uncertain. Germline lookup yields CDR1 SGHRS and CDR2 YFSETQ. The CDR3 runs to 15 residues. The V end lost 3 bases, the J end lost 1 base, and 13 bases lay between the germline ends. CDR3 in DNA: TGCGCCAGCAGCTCTTGGACGGTTGCGAACACTGAAGCTTTCTTT. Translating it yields CASSSWTVANTEAFF.

This chain's CDR3 is CASSLPREGLSFF. The CDR3 region has the DNA TGTGCCAGCAGCTTGCCGCGGGAGGGCCTGTCGTTCTTC. V is TRBV7-2 and J is TRBJ2-1; 9 bases line up with TRBD2. V shed 3 bases, J shed 15 bases, and the junction held 9 bases outside the gene matches. This CDR3 comprises 13 residues. Germline V gene sequence: CDR1 SGHTA, CDR2 FQGNSA.

CDR3 loop: CASSLRPRRTNYGYTF. Written as DNA, the CDR3 is TGTGCCAGCAGCTTAAGGCCCCGACGGACAAACTATGGCTACACCTTC. The chain joins TRBV5-4 to TRBJ1-2; the D gene is possibly TRBD1 (5 bases). Germline loops: CDR1 SGHNT, CDR2 YYREEE (reference sequence). V shed 2 bases and J shed 2 bases, with 16 bases lying between them. This CDR3 comprises 16 residues.

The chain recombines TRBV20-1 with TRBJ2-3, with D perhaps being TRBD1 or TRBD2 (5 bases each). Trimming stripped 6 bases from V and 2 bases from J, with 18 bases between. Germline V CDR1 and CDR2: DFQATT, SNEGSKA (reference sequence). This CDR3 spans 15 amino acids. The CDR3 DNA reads TGCAGTGCCTCTCGGGACGGCCTGATCACAGATACGCAGTATTTT. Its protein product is CSASRDGLITDTQYF.

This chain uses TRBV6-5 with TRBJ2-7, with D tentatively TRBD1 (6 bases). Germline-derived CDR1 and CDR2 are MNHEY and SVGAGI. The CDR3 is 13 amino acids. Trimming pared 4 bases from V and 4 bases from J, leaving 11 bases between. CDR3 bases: TGTGCCAGCAGTTCGCAGGGGTATTACGAGCAGTACTTC. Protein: CASSSQGYYEQYF.

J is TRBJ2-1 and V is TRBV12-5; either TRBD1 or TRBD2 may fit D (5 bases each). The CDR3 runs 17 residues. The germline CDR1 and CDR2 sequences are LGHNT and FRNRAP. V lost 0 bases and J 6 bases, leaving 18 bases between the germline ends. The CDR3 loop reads CASGLVPGREGSNEQFF. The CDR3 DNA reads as TGTGCTAGTGGTTTGGTCCCGGGACGCGAGGGATCCAATGAGCAGTTCTTC.

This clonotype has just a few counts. The CDR3 here is CASSLLGILNTAPYNEQFF. The CDR3 DNA reads as TGTGCCAGCAGTTTATTAGGGATCTTAAACACCGCCCCCTACAATGAGCAGTTCTTC. The chain links TRBV27 to TRBJ2-1; no clear D. Germline lookup yields CDR1 MNHEY and CDR2 SMNVEV (reference sequence). With 1 base removed from V and 2 bases from J, the gap between germline ends came to 21 bases. This CDR3 has 19 residues.

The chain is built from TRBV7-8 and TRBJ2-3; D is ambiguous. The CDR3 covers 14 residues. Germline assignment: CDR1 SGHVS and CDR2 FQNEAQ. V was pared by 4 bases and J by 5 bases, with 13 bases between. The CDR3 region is CASSSGTALDTQYF. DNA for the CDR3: TGTGCCAGCAGCTCAGGCACAGCGTTAGATACGCAGTATTTT.

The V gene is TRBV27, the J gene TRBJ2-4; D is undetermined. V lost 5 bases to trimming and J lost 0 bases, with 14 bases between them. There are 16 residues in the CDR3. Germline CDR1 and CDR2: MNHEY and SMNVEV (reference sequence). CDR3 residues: CASSPGRILAKNIQYF. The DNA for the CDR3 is TGTGCCAGCAGTCCCGGCCGCATTCTAGCCAAAAACATTCAGTACTTC.